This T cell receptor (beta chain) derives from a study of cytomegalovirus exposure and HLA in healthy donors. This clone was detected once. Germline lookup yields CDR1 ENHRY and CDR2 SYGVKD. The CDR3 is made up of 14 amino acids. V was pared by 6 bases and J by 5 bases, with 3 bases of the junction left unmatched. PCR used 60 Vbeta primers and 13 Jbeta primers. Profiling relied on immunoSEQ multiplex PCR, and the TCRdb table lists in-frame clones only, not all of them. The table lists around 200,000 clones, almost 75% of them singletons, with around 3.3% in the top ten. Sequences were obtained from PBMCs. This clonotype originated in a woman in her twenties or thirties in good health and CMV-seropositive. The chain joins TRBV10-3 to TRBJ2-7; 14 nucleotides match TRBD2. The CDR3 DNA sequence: TGTGCCATCAGGGGGACTAGCGGGAGCCACGAGCAGTACTTC. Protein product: CAIRGTSGSHEQYF.